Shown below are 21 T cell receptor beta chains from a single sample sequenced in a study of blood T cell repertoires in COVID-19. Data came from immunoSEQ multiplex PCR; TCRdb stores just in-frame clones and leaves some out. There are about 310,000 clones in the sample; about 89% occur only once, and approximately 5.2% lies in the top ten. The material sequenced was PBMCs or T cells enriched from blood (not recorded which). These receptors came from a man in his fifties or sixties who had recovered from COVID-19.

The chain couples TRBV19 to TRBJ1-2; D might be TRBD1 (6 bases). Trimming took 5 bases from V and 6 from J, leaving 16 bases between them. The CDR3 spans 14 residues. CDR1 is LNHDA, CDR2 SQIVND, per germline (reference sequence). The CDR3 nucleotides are TGTGCCAGTAGTCAAACGGGGGGCGAGGATGGCTACACCTTC. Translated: CASSQTGGEDGYTF.

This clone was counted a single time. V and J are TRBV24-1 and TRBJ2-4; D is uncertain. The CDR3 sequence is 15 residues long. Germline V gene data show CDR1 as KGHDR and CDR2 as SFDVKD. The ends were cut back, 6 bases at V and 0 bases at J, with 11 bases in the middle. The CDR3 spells CATSQGELAKNIQYF. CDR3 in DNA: TGTGCCACCAGTCAAGGAGAACTAGCCAAAAACATTCAGTACTTC.

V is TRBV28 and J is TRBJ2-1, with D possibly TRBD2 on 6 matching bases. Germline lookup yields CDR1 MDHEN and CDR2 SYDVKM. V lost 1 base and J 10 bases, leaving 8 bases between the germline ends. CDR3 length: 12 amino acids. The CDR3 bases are TGTGCCAGCAGTTTATTGGGACTCGAGCAGTTCTTC. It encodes CASSLLGLEQFF.

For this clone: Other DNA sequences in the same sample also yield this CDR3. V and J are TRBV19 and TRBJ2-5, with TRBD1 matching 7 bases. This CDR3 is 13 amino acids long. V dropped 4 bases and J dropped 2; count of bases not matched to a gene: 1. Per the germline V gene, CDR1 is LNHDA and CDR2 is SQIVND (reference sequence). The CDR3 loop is CASSRDRQETQYF. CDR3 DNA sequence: TGTGCCAGTAGTAGGGACAGACAAGAGACCCAGTACTTC.

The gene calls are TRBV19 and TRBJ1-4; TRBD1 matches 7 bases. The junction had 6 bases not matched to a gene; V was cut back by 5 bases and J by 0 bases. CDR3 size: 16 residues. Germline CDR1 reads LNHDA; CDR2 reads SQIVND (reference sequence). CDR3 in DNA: TGTGCCAGTAGTCCACAGGGGCATGCAACTAATGAAAAACTGTTTTTT. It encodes CASSPQGHATNEKLFF.

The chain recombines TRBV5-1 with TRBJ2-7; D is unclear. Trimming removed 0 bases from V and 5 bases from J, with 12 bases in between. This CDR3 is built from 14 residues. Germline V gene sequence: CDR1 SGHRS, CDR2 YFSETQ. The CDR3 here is CASSLAGVPNEQYF. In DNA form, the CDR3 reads TGCGCCAGCAGCTTGGCAGGCGTCCCTAACGAGCAGTACTTC.

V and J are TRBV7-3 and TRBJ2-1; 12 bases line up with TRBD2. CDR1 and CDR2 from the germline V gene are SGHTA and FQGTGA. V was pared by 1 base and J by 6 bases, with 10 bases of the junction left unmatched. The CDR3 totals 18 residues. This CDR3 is CASSLNPWTSGNGNEQFF. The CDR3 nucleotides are TGTGCCAGCAGCTTAAACCCCTGGACTAGCGGGAATGGCAATGAGCAGTTCTTC.

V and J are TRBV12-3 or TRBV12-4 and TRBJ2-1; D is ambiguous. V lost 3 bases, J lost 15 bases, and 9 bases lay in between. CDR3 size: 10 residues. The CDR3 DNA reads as TGTGCCAGCAGTTTGCATAAACTGTTCTTC. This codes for CASSLHKLFF.

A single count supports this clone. The DNA for the CDR3 is TGCGCCAGCAGCCAAGACATTCAGATACTATCTTATGGCTACACCTTC. It encodes CASSQDIQILSYGYTF. The rearrangement links TRBV4-1 to TRBJ1-2; the D is unclear. Trimming left V 0 bases short and J 5 bases short, with 16 bases between. The CDR3 is 16 amino acids. Germline CDR1 is MGHRA and CDR2 is YSYEKL.

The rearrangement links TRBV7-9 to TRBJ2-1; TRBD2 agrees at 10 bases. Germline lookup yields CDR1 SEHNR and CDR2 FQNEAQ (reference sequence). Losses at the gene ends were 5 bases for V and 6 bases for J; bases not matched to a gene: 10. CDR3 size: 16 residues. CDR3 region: CASSPSLAGNGNEQFF. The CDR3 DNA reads TGTGCCAGCAGCCCTTCACTAGCGGGAAACGGCAATGAGCAGTTCTTC.

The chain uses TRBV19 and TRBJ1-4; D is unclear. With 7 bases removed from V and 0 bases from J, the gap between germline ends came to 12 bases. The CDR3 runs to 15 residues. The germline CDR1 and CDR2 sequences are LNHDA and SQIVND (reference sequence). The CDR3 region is CASTPEYATNEKLFF. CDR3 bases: TGTGCCAGTACCCCCGAGTATGCAACTAATGAAAAACTGTTTTTT. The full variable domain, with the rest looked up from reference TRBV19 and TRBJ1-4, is DGGITQSPKYLFRKEGQNVTLSCEQNLNHDAMYWYRQDPGQGLRLIYYSQIVNDFQKGDIAEGYSVSREKKESFPLTVTSAQKNPTAFYLCASTPEYATNEKLFFGSGTQLSVL.

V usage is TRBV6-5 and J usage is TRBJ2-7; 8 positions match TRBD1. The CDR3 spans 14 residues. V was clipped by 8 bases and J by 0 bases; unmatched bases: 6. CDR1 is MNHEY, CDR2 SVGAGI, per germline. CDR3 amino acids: CASGRQGSSYEQYF. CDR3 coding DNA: TGTGCCAGCGGAAGACAGGGGAGCTCCTACGAGCAGTACTTC.

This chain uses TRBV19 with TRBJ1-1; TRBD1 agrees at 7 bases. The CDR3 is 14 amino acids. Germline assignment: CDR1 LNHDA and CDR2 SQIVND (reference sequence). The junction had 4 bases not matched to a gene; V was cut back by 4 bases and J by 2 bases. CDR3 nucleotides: TGTGCCAGTAGTACGACAGGGACCAACACTGAAGCTTTCTTT. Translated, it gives CASSTTGTNTEAFF.

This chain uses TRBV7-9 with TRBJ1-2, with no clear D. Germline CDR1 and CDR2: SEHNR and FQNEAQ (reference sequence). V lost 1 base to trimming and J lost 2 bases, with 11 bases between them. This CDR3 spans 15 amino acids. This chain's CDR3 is CASSLGSRGNYGYTF. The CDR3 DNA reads TGTGCCAGCAGCTTAGGGTCCCGAGGCAACTATGGCTACACCTTC.

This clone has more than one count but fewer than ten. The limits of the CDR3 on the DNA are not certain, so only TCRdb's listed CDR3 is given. The CDR3 protein is CAWSPPESYTFGDYGYTF. This chain uses TRBV30 with TRBJ1-2. The CDR3 is 18 residues long, counting both termini. Germline V gene data show CDR1 as GTSNPN and CDR2 as SVGIG (reference sequence).

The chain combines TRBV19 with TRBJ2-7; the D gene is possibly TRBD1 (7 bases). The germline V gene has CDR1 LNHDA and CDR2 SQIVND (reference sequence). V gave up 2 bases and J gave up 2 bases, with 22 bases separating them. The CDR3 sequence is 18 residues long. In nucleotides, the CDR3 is TGTGCCAGTAGTATACGGGACTCAAACAGGGGAAGGACCTACGAGCAGTACTTC. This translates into CASSIRDSNRGRTYEQYF. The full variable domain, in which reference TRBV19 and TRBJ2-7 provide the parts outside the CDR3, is DGGITQSPKYLFRKEGQNVTLSCEQNLNHDAMYWYRQDPGQGLRLIYYSQIVNDFQKGDIAEGYSVSREKKESFPLTVTSAQKNPTAFYLCASSIRDSNRGRTYEQYFGPGTRLTVT.

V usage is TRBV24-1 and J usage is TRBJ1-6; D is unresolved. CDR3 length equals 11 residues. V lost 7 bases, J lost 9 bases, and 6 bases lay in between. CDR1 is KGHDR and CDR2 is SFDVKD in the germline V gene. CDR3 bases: TGTGCCACCAGAGGAGGTTCACCCCTCCACTTT. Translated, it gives CATRGGSPLHF.

CDR3 protein: CASSPGQGVHEQYF. The CDR3 DNA is TGTGCCAGTAGTCCCGGACAGGGGGTCCACGAGCAGTACTTC. V is TRBV19 and J is TRBJ2-7; 10 nucleotides align to TRBD1. Germline lookup yields CDR1 LNHDA and CDR2 SQIVND (reference sequence). The CDR3 runs to 14 residues. The J segment lost 5 bases and the V segment lost 5 bases, leaving 6 bases of the junction unmatched.

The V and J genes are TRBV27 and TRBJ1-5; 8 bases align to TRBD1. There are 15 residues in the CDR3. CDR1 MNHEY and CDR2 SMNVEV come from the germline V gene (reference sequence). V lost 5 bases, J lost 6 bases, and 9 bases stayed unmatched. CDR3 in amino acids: CASSALRGLGQPQHF. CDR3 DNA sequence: TGTGCCAGCAGTGCCCTCAGGGGGCTGGGTCAGCCCCAGCATTTT.

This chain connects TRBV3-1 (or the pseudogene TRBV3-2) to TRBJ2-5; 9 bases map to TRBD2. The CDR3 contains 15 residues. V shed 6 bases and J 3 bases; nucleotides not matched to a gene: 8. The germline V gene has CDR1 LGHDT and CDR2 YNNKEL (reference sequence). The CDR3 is CASRPIAGVEETQYF. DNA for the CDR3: TGTGCCAGCAGACCTATAGCGGGAGTCGAAGAGACCCAGTACTTC.

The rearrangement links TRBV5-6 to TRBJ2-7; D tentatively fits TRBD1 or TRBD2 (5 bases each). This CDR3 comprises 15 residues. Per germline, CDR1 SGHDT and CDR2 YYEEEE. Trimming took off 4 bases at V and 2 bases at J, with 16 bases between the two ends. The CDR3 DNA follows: TGTGCCAGCAGCCTGGGGGAGATCGCAACCTACGAGCAGTACTTC. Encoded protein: CASSLGEIATYEQYF.